Shown below are 30 T cell receptor beta chains from a single sample sequenced in a study of shared clonotypes between healthy human individuals. Repertoires were generated with immunoSEQ multiplex PCR, while TCRdb's copy carries only in-frame clones and drops some. The sample contains 2 million to 2.5 million clones, 85% to 95% of which appear only once. The sequenced sample consisted of naive CD4+ T cells from PBMCs. The subset was: CD45RA+ positively selected. All receptors come from a man between 18 and 29 years old in good health. Some clones in this sample may be carry-over from other donors' samples.

The rearrangement uses TRBV6-5 and TRBJ2-7; no clear D. CDR1 and CDR2 (germline): MNHEY, SVGAGI. V was trimmed by 3 bases and J by 5 bases, leaving 8 bases between them. This CDR3 has 12 amino acids. DNA of the CDR3: TGTGCCAGCAGTTATACCCTCGACGAGCAGTACTTC. Translated: CASSYTLDEQYF.

The chain has TRBV9 and TRBJ2-2; 13 bases agree with TRBD2. With V trimmed by 0 bases and J by 1 base, 12 bases remained unmatched. The length of the CDR3 is 21 residues. Germline lookup yields CDR1 SGDLS and CDR2 YYNGEE. CDR3 sequence: CASSVDPLTSGRALNTGELFF. CDR3 nucleotide sequence: TGTGCCAGCAGCGTAGATCCCCTAACTAGCGGGAGGGCCTTGAACACCGGGGAGCTGTTTTTT.

The sample holds a few counts of this clone. The chain is built from TRBV5-6 and TRBJ1-2; a possible D gene is TRBD1 (5 bases). Germline CDR1 reads SGHDT; CDR2 reads YYEEEE. V lost 0 bases and J 8 bases, leaving 11 bases between the germline ends. The length of the CDR3 is 13 residues. This chain's CDR3 is CASSLEGTGGYTF. The CDR3, as DNA: TGTGCCAGCAGCTTGGAAGGGACTGGGGGCTACACCTTC.

CDR3 DNA sequence: TGTGCCAGCAGTTTATCGTTCAGGGGCGGGTCGTCGCCCCAGCATTTT. Translating it yields CASSLSFRGGSSPQHF. This chain uses TRBV28 with TRBJ1-5, with a tentative D call TRBD1 (6 bases). Germline lookup yields CDR1 MDHEN and CDR2 SYDVKM. The CDR3 sequence is 16 residues long. Deletions cut 1 base from V and 9 bases from J, with 19 bases between.

As for this clone: The sample holds other DNA sequences that translate to the same CDR3. The V gene is TRBV29-1, the J gene TRBJ2-3; D is perhaps TRBD2 (6 bases). Germline lookup yields CDR1 SQVTM and CDR2 ANQGSEA. The CDR3 is 14 amino acids. Trimming left V 6 bases short and J 2 bases short, with 15 bases between. The CDR3: CSVGLAGITDTQYF. In nucleotides, the CDR3 is TGCAGCGTAGGACTGGCGGGGATCACAGATACGCAGTATTTT.

The V and J genes are TRBV5-1 and TRBJ2-5, with D hard to call. The CDR3 is made up of 15 amino acids. V lost 4 bases and J lost 2, with 15 bases in between. Per germline, CDR1 SGHRS and CDR2 YFSETQ. CDR3 residues: CASSQEVARQETQYF. In nucleotides, the CDR3 is TGCGCCAGCAGCCAAGAAGTGGCAAGACAAGAGACCCAGTACTTC.

The chain employs TRBV5-8 and TRBJ1-5; D is uncertain. CDR1 is SGHTS, CDR2 YDEGEE, per germline. V dropped 2 bases and J dropped 0 bases, with 9 bases sitting between them. The CDR3 totals 15 residues. The CDR3 sequence: CASSFKVLSNQPQHF. The DNA for the CDR3 is TGTGCCAGCAGCTTCAAGGTCCTTAGCAATCAGCCCCAGCATTTT.

The rearrangement links TRBV28 to TRBJ2-3; D is possibly TRBD1 (6 bases). The CDR3 is 14 residues long. Germline values: CDR1 MDHEN, CDR2 SYDVKM. Trimming pared 10 bases from V and 2 bases from J, leaving 16 bases between. In nucleotides, the CDR3 is TGTGCCACCACAGGGACGGGCCTCACAGATACGCAGTATTTT. This gives the protein CATTGTGLTDTQYF.

The rearrangement joins TRBV18 to TRBJ2-1; D gene uncertain. CDR1 is KGHSH, CDR2 LQKENI, per germline. Trimming removed 3 bases at V and 11 bases at J, with 14 bases between. CDR3 length: 13 amino acids. The DNA of the CDR3 is TGTGCCAGCTCACCCGCCCAGGCGGATAAGCAGTTCTTC. Encoded protein: CASSPAQADKQFF.

As regards this clone: A read error may account for a junction end that differs from germline. The chain links TRBV10-1 to TRBJ2-2; D call uncertain. Germline lookup yields CDR1 WNHNN and CDR2 SYGVQD (reference sequence). The CDR3 consists of 13 residues. The CDR3 region is CASSESKTGELFF. The CDR3 DNA sequence: TGCGCCAGCAGTGAGTCGAAAACCGGGGAGCTGTTTTTT.

The chain links TRBV30 to TRBJ1-5, with a tentative D call TRBD1 (6 bases). V was trimmed by 1 base and J by 3 bases, leaving 13 bases between them. CDR3 length: 15 amino acids. Germline V gives CDR1 GTSNPN, CDR2 SVGIG (reference sequence). The CDR3 bases are TGTGCCTGGAGTGGGGGGGCGGTCCTCAATCAGCCCCAGCATTTT. Protein: CAWSGGAVLNQPQHF. Full variable domain (rest looked up from reference TRBV30 and TRBJ1-5): SQTIHQWPATLVQPVGSPLSLECTVEGTSNPNLYWYRQAAGRGLQLLFYSVGIGQISSEVPQNLSASRPQDRQFILSSKKLLLSDSGFYLCAWSGGAVLNQPQHFGDGTRLSIL.

Turning to this clone: Other nucleotide sequences in the sample specify the same CDR3. V is TRBV7-2 and J is TRBJ2-7; TRBD2 matches at 9 bases. The length of the CDR3 is 14 residues. Looked up from germline, CDR1 is SGHTA and CDR2 is FQGNSA. Unmatched junction bases numbered 1, after V lost 0 bases and J lost 4 bases. The CDR3 DNA reads TGTGCCAGCAGCTTAGCTCTAGCGGGGTACGAGCAGTACTTC. This sequence encodes CASSLALAGYEQYF.

The chain links TRBV5-1 to TRBJ1-1, with D unresolved. From germline, CDR1 is SGHRS and CDR2 YFSETQ. This CDR3 region has 15 residues. Trimming took 4 bases from V and 1 from J, leaving 14 bases between them. CDR3 nucleotide sequence: TGCGCCAGCAGCGGAATAACGGGAGGGAACACTGAAGCTTTCTTT. Residues: CASSGITGGNTEAFF.

The table lists this clone with a count of one. The chain couples TRBV28 to TRBJ1-4; D unclear. V gave up 0 bases and J gave up 8 bases, with 10 bases separating them. Germline loops: CDR1 MDHEN, CDR2 SYDVKM. CDR3 length equals 14 residues. Here the CDR3 DNA reads TGTGCCAGCAGTTTATGGTTAAGCGGGGAAAAACTGTTTTTT. The encoded protein is CASSLWLSGEKLFF.

This clone was detected only once. This chain connects TRBV7-2 to TRBJ1-3, with D possibly matching TRBD1 (5 bases). Trimming shortened V by 8 bases and J by 2 bases, and 10 bases separated the two germline ends. Germline assignment: CDR1 SGHTA and CDR2 FQGNSA. The CDR3 loop spans 13 amino acids. The CDR3 is CASGGGAGNTIYF. The CDR3 DNA is TGTGCCAGCGGCGGGGGGGCTGGAAACACCATATATTTT.

The chain is built from TRBV19 and TRBJ2-3; D possibly corresponds to TRBD1 (6 bases). Deletions cut 1 base from V and 4 bases from J, with 15 bases between. The CDR3 has 16 residues. Germline values: CDR1 LNHDA, CDR2 SQIVND (reference sequence). The CDR3: CASSIVPGVIADTQYF. The CDR3 DNA follows: TGTGCCAGTAGTATAGTACCAGGGGTTATCGCAGATACGCAGTATTTT.

The CDR3 bases are TGCGCCAGCAGCTTGGGAAGGGCCGCGTGGCAAGAGACCCAGTACTTC. This codes for CASSLGRAAWQETQYF. The chain employs TRBV5-1 and TRBJ2-5; no firm D call. CDR1 is SGHRS and CDR2 is YFSETQ in the germline V gene. Trimming cost V 0 bases and J 2 bases, with 14 bases left between them. The CDR3 loop spans 16 amino acids.

There are a few counts of this clone. The chain joins TRBV4-2 to TRBJ2-7; possible D gene TRBD2, 6 bases. This CDR3 has 16 amino acids. In germline, CDR1 is LGHNA, CDR2 YNFKEQ. V lost 0 bases and J 0 bases, leaving 12 bases between the germline ends. The CDR3 region has the DNA TGTGCCAGCAGCCAAGAAGTAGCGGCATCCTCCTACGAGCAGTACTTC. Amino acids: CASSQEVAASSYEQYF.

The chain employs TRBV28 and TRBJ2-7; D perhaps matches TRBD2 (6 bases). The germline V gene encodes CDR1 MDHEN and CDR2 SYDVKM. The CDR3 extends over 15 amino acids. Trimming pared 1 base from V and 3 bases from J, leaving 13 bases between. The CDR3 sequence: CASSLYGRGNYEQYF. Written as DNA, the CDR3 is TGTGCCAGCAGTTTATACGGGCGGGGTAACTACGAGCAGTACTTC.

The genes are TRBV28 and TRBJ2-2; tentatively, D is TRBD1 (5 bases). The germline V and J ends were trimmed by 1 base and 5 bases, with 14 bases remaining between them. CDR1 is MDHEN and CDR2 is SYDVKM in the germline V gene. The CDR3 length is 16 residues. For the CDR3, the DNA is TGTGCCAGCAGTTTATATGGCTCCTCAGGGACCGGGGAGCTGTTTTTT. Its protein is CASSLYGSSGTGELFF.

This chain links TRBV19 with TRBJ2-1; 8 nucleotides agree with TRBD2. The junction had 5 bases not matched to a gene; V was cut back by 7 bases and J by 3 bases. The CDR3 length is 14 residues. The germline gives CDR1 LNHDA, CDR2 SQIVND (reference sequence). The CDR3 DNA reads TGTGCCAGTATCGCCGGGGGGGGCTACAATGAGCAGTTCTTC. Its protein is CASIAGGGYNEQFF.

About this clone: The same CDR3 also results from other DNA sequences found in this sample. The chain has TRBV2 and TRBJ2-5; 8 bases line up with TRBD1. The CDR3 has 14 residues. The V gene's germline CDR1 is SNHLY and CDR2 FYNNEI. The junction had 3 bases not matched to a gene; V was cut back by 2 bases and J by 4 bases. CDR3 residues: CASSEQGAGETQYF. In nucleotides, the CDR3 is TGTGCCAGCAGTGAACAGGGGGCCGGAGAGACCCAGTACTTC.

This rearrangement joins TRBV28 to TRBJ1-1; D ambiguous. Trimming removed 1 base from V and 3 bases from J, with 9 bases in between. This CDR3 comprises 14 residues. Per the germline V gene, CDR1 is MDHEN and CDR2 is SYDVKM. Written as DNA, the CDR3 is TGTGCCAGCAGTTTATTCCCGCAAGACACTGAAGCTTTCTTT. The encoded protein is CASSLFPQDTEAFF.

The J gene is TRBJ1-4, the V gene TRBV28; D is perhaps TRBD1 (6 bases). Deletions cut 6 bases from V and 6 bases from J, with 14 bases between. The germline V gene has CDR1 MDHEN and CDR2 SYDVKM. This CDR3 spans 14 amino acids. The CDR3 sequence is CASSPTGRDEKLFF. In nucleotides, the CDR3 is TGTGCCAGCAGCCCCACAGGGAGAGATGAAAAACTGTTTTTT.

This chain links TRBV25-1 with TRBJ1-4; D is uncertain. The CDR3 totals 16 residues. Germline CDR1 and CDR2: MGHDK and SYGVNS. The V and J ends lost 1 base and 4 bases respectively, with 13 bases between them. The CDR3 DNA follows: TGTGCCAGCAGTGAATTTGGAGGGCACGGTAATGAAAAACTGTTTTTT. It yields the protein CASSEFGGHGNEKLFF. The full variable domain, in which reference TRBV25-1 and TRBJ1-4 provide the parts outside the CDR3, is EADIYQTPRYLVIGTGKKITLECSQTMGHDKMYWYQQDPGMELHLIHYSYGVNSTEKGDLSSESTVSRIRTEHFPLTLESARPSHTSQYLCASSEFGGHGNEKLFFGSGTQLSVL.

V and J are TRBV29-1 and TRBJ2-3, with D tentatively TRBD2 (6 bases). Germline V lookup: CDR1 SQVTM, CDR2 ANQGSEA. The ends were cut back, 5 bases at V and 0 bases at J, with 12 bases in the middle. This CDR3 spans 14 amino acids. The CDR3 spells CSVLDGSSTDTQYF. CDR3 sequence (DNA): TGCAGCGTTCTTGACGGGAGTAGCACAGATACGCAGTATTTT.

The gene calls are TRBV21-1 and TRBJ2-5; the D call of TRBD2 is as the table states it, not checked on the DNA. TRBV21-1 is given as a pseudogene. The CDR3 has 16 amino acids. The CDR3 bases are TGTGCCAGCATGAAAACCCCGGGACTAGCAGGAGAGACCCAGTACTTC. Residues: CASMKTPGLAGETQYF.

The chain joins TRBV6-5 to TRBJ1-1; D is unresolved. The CDR3 covers 14 residues. Germline CDR1 MNHEY, CDR2 SVGAGI. Trimming left V 7 bases short and J 1 base short, with 13 bases between. The CDR3 nucleotides are TGTGCCAGCACCGACCCCCTGAAGAACACTGAAGCTTTCTTT. Its protein product is CASTDPLKNTEAFF.

This clone was recorded only once. The chain recombines TRBV15 with TRBJ2-5, with D tentatively TRBD1 (6 bases). The germline CDR1 and CDR2 sequences are LNHNV and YYDKDF (reference sequence). The CDR3 sequence is 13 residues long. The V end was cut by 4 bases, the J end by 5 bases, with 11 bases between. The CDR3 sequence is CATSTDRPETQYF. The CDR3 bases are TGTGCCACCAGCACTGACAGGCCGGAGACCCAGTACTTC.

The chain carries TRBV7-3 and TRBJ1-2; no firm D call. From germline, CDR1 is SGHTA and CDR2 FQGTGA. The V end lost 2 bases, the J end lost 3 bases, and 13 bases lay between the germline ends. CDR3 length: 15 amino acids. This CDR3 reads CASSLVGGMDYGYTF. For the CDR3, the DNA is TGTGCCAGCAGCTTAGTTGGAGGGATGGACTATGGCTACACCTTC.